A selection of T cell receptor beta chains follows, all from one sample in a study of shared clonotypes between healthy human individuals. Produced via immunoSEQ multiplex PCR; TCRdb's table is partial and in-frame only. Seen here are 1.6 million or so clones, 98% observed once, and the top ten hold 0.36%. Sample: naive CD4+ T cells sorted from blood. The receptor source for this set is a man younger than 45 in good health. Each CDR3 is given with its conserved first and last residue. The order of the fields is CDR3 DNA, CDR3 protein, J gene, D gene, clone size, V gene. The D gene is left open where the match is weak. Expanded clones get a size class; other rows say once, few or many, or leave the size out.

TGTGCCAGCAGTGAAGCGCGGTATGGCTACACCTTC	CASSEARYGYTF	TRBJ1-2	-	-	TRBV6-1
TGTGCCAGCAGCTTAGAGAGTGATCAGCCCCAGCATTTT	CASSLESDQPQHF	TRBJ1-5	-	once	TRBV7-9
TGTGCCAGTAGTCTTAGACAGGGCAATCAGCCCCAGCATTTT	CASSLRQGNQPQHF	TRBJ1-5	-	-	TRBV19
TGCGCCAGCAGGGTTAGCGGCCCCAGGAGTACAGATACGCAGTATTTT	CASRVSGPRSTDTQYF	TRBJ2-3	-	-	TRBV5-1
TGTGCCAGCAGTCGAAAGGGGGCCTGGGATGGCTACACCTTC	CASSRKGAWDGYTF	TRBJ1-2	TRBD1	-	TRBV25-1
TGTGCCAGCAGAAGTGGACAGGGTTTCACTGAAGCTTTCTTT	CASRSGQGFTEAFF	TRBJ1-1	TRBD1	-	TRBV28
TGTGCCAGCAGTACTCGTCGCCTTCCCCCAGGAGACGAGCAGTACTTC	CASSTRRLPPGDEQYF	TRBJ2-7	-	-	TRBV25-1
TGTGCCAGCAGCATTTGGGGGCGCACCGGGGAGCTGTTTTTT	CASSIWGRTGELFF	TRBJ2-2	-	-	TRBV7-8
TGTGCCAGCAGTCCCTCGGGAGGAGCGGGGCGGAGGTGGCAGTACTTC	CASSPSGGAGRRWQYF	TRBJ2-7	TRBD2	-	TRBV28
TGCGCCAGCAGCACCCTGGGACTAGCGGGGGGCATCCAAGAGACCCAGTACTTC	CASSTLGLAGGIQETQYF	TRBJ2-5	TRBD2	-	TRBV5-1
TGTGCCAGCTCACCGGCAGGGTTATATGGCTACACCTTC	CASSPAGLYGYTF	TRBJ1-2	-	-	TRBV18
TGTGCCAGCAGCCCGACCGGGAATGAGCAGTTCTTC	CASSPTGNEQFF	TRBJ2-1	-	-	TRBV7-2
TGTGCCAGCAGCCCCCGGTCAACCTTAGGGAACACTGAAGCTTTCTTT	CASSPRSTLGNTEAFF	TRBJ1-1	-	-	TRBV7-9
TGTGCCAGCAGTGAATCCCGGGGAGGTCCCGGGGAGCTGTTTTTT	CASSESRGGPGELFF	TRBJ2-2	-	-	TRBV25-1
TGTGCCAGCAGCTTAGTCGGGCAGCCTGAGCAGTTCTTC	CASSLVGQPEQFF	TRBJ2-1	-	-	TRBV11-3
TGTGCCAGTAATAATAGAGTGAGCAAGAACACTGAAGCTTTCTTT	CASNNRVSKNTEAFF	TRBJ1-1	-	-	TRBV19
TGTGCCAGCAGCGTGGGGTACGAGCAGTACTTC	CASSVGYEQYF	TRBJ2-7	-	-	TRBV7-2
TGCAGTGCTAGATTAACAGATACGCAGTATTTT	CSARLTDTQYF	TRBJ2-3	-	-	TRBV20-1
TGTGCCAGCAGCGCCACGGGACAGACCTCCTACGAGCAGTACTTC	CASSATGQTSYEQYF	TRBJ2-7	TRBD1	-	TRBV9
TGTGCCAGCAGCTTGGCGGGTGTCCCAACCGGGGAGCTGTTTTTT	CASSLAGVPTGELFF	TRBJ2-2	-	-	TRBV5-4
TGTGCCAGCTCACAAACCGGGACGGTGAACACCGGGGAGCTGTTTTTT	CASSQTGTVNTGELFF	TRBJ2-2	-	-	TRBV18
TGTGCCATCAAGCCAGGGACAGGGAGCAATCAGCCCCAGCATTTT	CAIKPGTGSNQPQHF	TRBJ1-5	TRBD1	-	TRBV10-3
TGTGCCAGCAGTTTATCGGGACGGAGGAACACTGAAGCTTTCTTT	CASSLSGRRNTEAFF	TRBJ1-1	-	-	TRBV27
TGTGCCAGCAGCCAAGAGGGGTCAGGGGACTATGGCTACACCTTC	CASSQEGSGDYGYTF	TRBJ1-2	-	once	TRBV4-2
TGCGCCAGCAGCTTGGCCCGGGAGGGCGGGACCCAGTACTTC	CASSLAREGGTQYF	TRBJ2-5	TRBD2	-	TRBV5-1
TGTGCCAGCAGTCCCCGGACAGTCACAGATACGCAGTATTTT	CASSPRTVTDTQYF	TRBJ2-3	-	-	TRBV6-1
TGTGCCAGCAGCCCCCCAGGGGGAGGTGACGAGCAGTACTTC	CASSPPGGGDEQYF	TRBJ2-7	-	-	TRBV9
TGTGCCAGCAGTGGGTTGGCAGGGGGCCGCAATCAGCCCCAGCATTTT	CASSGLAGGRNQPQHF	TRBJ1-5	TRBD1	-	TRBV6-1
TGTGCCAGCAGCACAGGGACAGGGACTGAAGCTTTCTTT	CASSTGTGTEAFF	TRBJ1-1	TRBD1	-	TRBV7-3
TGTGCCAGCAGCTTAGGAGCCGCATATGGCTACACCTTC	CASSLGAAYGYTF	TRBJ1-2	-	few	TRBV7-2
TGTGCCAGCGGACCTACCCCTAACAATGAGCAGTTCTTC	CASGPTPNNEQFF	TRBJ2-1	-	once	TRBV6-5
TGTGCCAGCAGCTCCCAACTAGCGGCAGATACGCAGTATTTT	CASSSQLAADTQYF	TRBJ2-3	TRBD2	-	TRBV5-4
TGCGCCAGCAGCTTGGTCCAGGGGATAGGTGAGACTGAAGCTTTCTTT	CASSLVQGIGETEAFF	TRBJ1-1	-	once	TRBV5-1
TGCGCCAGCACCCGCAGACACCCGAGCAATCAGCCCCAGCATTTT	CASTRRHPSNQPQHF	TRBJ1-5	-	-	TRBV4-3
TGTGCCAGCAGTCTAAGGGGCCTGAACACTGAAGCTTTCTTT	CASSLRGLNTEAFF	TRBJ1-1	-	-	TRBV6-5
TGTGCCAGCAGGAACCGGGACAGGGGGAGAAATGAGCAGTTCTTC	CASRNRDRGRNEQFF	TRBJ2-1	TRBD1	once	TRBV6-5
TGTGCCAGCAGTCTCCACCTCAGCGGGAGGGCCCTAGATACGCAGTATTTT	CASSLHLSGRALDTQYF	TRBJ2-3	TRBD2	-	TRBV27
TGTGCCAGCAGCGCGGGAGGCCCTCCGGACGAGCAGTACTTC	CASSAGGPPDEQYF	TRBJ2-7	TRBD2	-	TRBV5-4
TGCGCCAGCAGCCAACCTCCGGGACAGGGAACAACTAATGAAAAACTGTTTTTT	CASSQPPGQGTTNEKLFF	TRBJ1-4	TRBD1	-	TRBV4-1
TGTGCCAGCAGCTTCAAGGCATACGAGCAGTACTTC	CASSFKAYEQYF	TRBJ2-7	-	-	TRBV7-9
TGTGCCAGCAGCTTCAGGGATGGAAACACCATATATTTT	CASSFRDGNTIYF	TRBJ1-3	-	-	TRBV7-2
TGTGCCAGCAGTGGGGTAGGGGACACTGAAGCTTTCTTT	CASSGVGDTEAFF	TRBJ1-1	-	-	TRBV6-1
TGTGCCAGTATCCTTCGGGCCCATTTTGGAAACACCATATATTTT	CASILRAHFGNTIYF	TRBJ1-3	-	once	TRBV19
TGCAGCGTGAACCAGCCCACAGATACGCAGTATTTT	CSVNQPTDTQYF	TRBJ2-3	-	-	TRBV29-1
TGTGCCAGCAGTGATCCGAGGGGGGGATCCTACAATGAGCAGTTCTTC	CASSDPRGGSYNEQFF	TRBJ2-1	-	-	TRBV25-1
TGTGCCACCCGGACAGGGGGTCAGGACGAGCAGTACTTC	CATRTGGQDEQYF	TRBJ2-7	TRBD1	once	TRBV27
TGTGCCAGCAGCTCAATTTGGACTAGCAATTACCCCGGGGAGCTGTTTTTT	CASSSIWTSNYPGELFF	TRBJ2-2	TRBD2	-	TRBV5-8
TGCGCCAGCAGCCCACAGATCACAGGGGGCCCGTACTTC	CASSPQITGGPYF	TRBJ2-4	TRBD1	-	TRBV4-1
TGTGCCAGTTGGAGCGGCAACACTAACTATGGCTACACCTTC	CASWSGNTNYGYTF	TRBJ1-2	-	-	TRBV18
TGTGCCAGCAGTTTGACCCACCCCCTCCGGGACACGCAGTATTTT	CASSLTHPLRDTQYF	TRBJ2-3	-	-	TRBV28
TGTGCCAGCAGCCAAGGATTGAGCTCCTACAATGAGCAGTTCTTC	CASSQGLSSYNEQFF	TRBJ2-1	-	-	TRBV21-1
TGTGCCAGCAGTGAGGGAGGCACTGAAGCTTTCTTT	CASSEGGTEAFF	TRBJ1-1	-	-	TRBV6-1
TGTGCCAGCAGGGGACAGGGGTCCCAGTACTTC	CASRGQGSQYF	TRBJ2-5	TRBD1	-	TRBV6-5
TGTGCCAGCAGTTTCTACAGGTACGACGAGCAGTACTTC	CASSFYRYDEQYF	TRBJ2-7	-	-	TRBV27